Each of the 15 T cell receptor beta chains below was sequenced from the same sample in a study of blood T cells in healthy people across ages. It was with a sample-barcoded 5' primer and a J-beta primer mix that a second PCR of roughly 7 to 11 cycles was run. TCRdb re-derived calls from the 5' RACE reads in MiXCR, one entry per CDR3 protein. The data hold hundreds of thousands of distinct CDR3 sequences, with about 20% observed a single time. Sequenced: blood. These TCRs come from a man in his 70s in good health.

The rearrangement links TRBV5-1 to TRBJ1-1; D is possibly TRBD1 (6 bases). The ends were cut back, 0 bases at V and 5 bases at J, with 11 bases in the middle. The CDR3 sequence is 14 residues long. Per germline, CDR1 SGHRS and CDR2 YFSETQ. The CDR3 protein is CASSLDRAGTEAFF. The CDR3 DNA follows: TGCGCCAGCAGCTTGGACAGGGCGGGGACTGAAGCTTTCTTT.

This chain uses TRBV6-5 with TRBJ2-5; D is ambiguous. Per germline, CDR1 MNHEY and CDR2 SVGAGI. The V end lost 2 bases, the J end lost 7 bases, and 8 bases lay between the germline ends. There are 12 residues in the CDR3. CDR3: CASSYHGWTQYF. The CDR3 bases are TGTGCCAGCAGTTACCACGGTTGGACCCAGTACTTC.

The V gene is TRBV30, the J gene TRBJ1-2, with no clear D. CDR3 length: 12 amino acids. V was cut by 1 base and J by 4 bases, with 7 bases left in between. CDR1 is GTSNPN and CDR2 is SVGIG in the germline V gene (reference sequence). CDR3 sequence reads: CAWSDAGYGYTF. In DNA, the CDR3 is TGTGCCTGGAGTGACGCTGGCTATGGCTACACCTTC.

This clonotype was found a few times. This chain connects TRBV7-2 to TRBJ2-4; 7 nucleotides match TRBD1. The J segment lost 7 bases and the V segment lost 2 bases, leaving 5 bases of the junction unmatched. Germline lookup yields CDR1 SGHTA and CDR2 FQGNSA. The CDR3 covers 14 residues. This CDR3 is CASSLSDRVNIQYF. The CDR3 bases are TGTGCCAGCAGCTTATCAGACAGGGTTAACATTCAGTACTTC.

The rearrangement links TRBV12-3 or TRBV12-4 to TRBJ2-1; 8 positions agree with TRBD1. This CDR3 has 14 amino acids. V was clipped by 6 bases and J by 2 bases; unmatched bases: 3. CDR3 bases: TGTGCCAGCAGGACAGGGGCACCCTACAATGAGCAGTTCTTC. Protein sequence: CASRTGAPYNEQFF.

V and J are TRBV5-1 and TRBJ2-3, with 13 bases that match TRBD2. Germline CDR1 SGHRS, CDR2 YFSETQ. The CDR3 extends over 16 amino acids. Trimming removed 0 bases from V and 5 bases from J; junction bases left unmatched: 3. The CDR3 bases are TGCGCCAGCAGCTTGGGGACTAGCGGGGGAGTAGATACGCAGTATTTT. This encodes CASSLGTSGGVDTQYF.

The rearrangement links TRBV19 to TRBJ1-2; tentative D call: TRBD1 (6 bases). There are 14 residues in the CDR3. V was trimmed by 5 bases and J by 3 bases, leaving 13 bases between them. Per the germline V gene, CDR1 is LNHDA and CDR2 is SQIVND (reference sequence). The CDR3 is CASSGPGAHYGYTF. The DNA of the CDR3 is TGTGCCAGTAGTGGGCCAGGGGCCCACTATGGCTACACCTTC.

This clonotype was seen a handful of times. This chain uses TRBV11-2 with TRBJ1-6; TRBD1 agrees at 7 bases. The CDR3 is 17 residues long. Per germline, CDR1 SGHAT and CDR2 FQNNGV. V lost 2 bases and J lost 8; bases outside the gene matches: 12. CDR3 region: CASSLMTGRGIHSPLHF. The CDR3 DNA follows: TGTGCCAGCAGCTTAATGACAGGGCGCGGGATTCATTCACCCCTCCACTTT.

This clonotype has ten or more counts. The junction and the germline gene differ at one end; a read error may be behind it. This sequence joins TRBV5-5 and TRBJ2-7; D possibly uses TRBD1 or TRBD2 (5 bases each). CDR3 length equals 14 residues. From germline, CDR1 is SGHKS and CDR2 YYEKEE (reference sequence). CDR3 sequence reads: CASSLDRGRDVPVF. The CDR3 DNA reads as TGTGCCAGCAGCTTGGATCGTGGCCGGGACGTCCCCGTCTTC.

This clonotype has just one count. The rearrangement uses TRBV7-9 and TRBJ1-2; possible D gene TRBD1, 6 bases. V gave up 5 bases and J gave up 4 bases, with 11 bases separating them. This CDR3 contains 13 residues. Per germline, CDR1 SEHNR and CDR2 FQNEAQ (reference sequence). The CDR3 spells CASSGAQGYGYTF. CDR3 DNA: TGTGCCAGCAGCGGGGCACAGGGCTATGGCTACACCTTC. The complete variable domain, with remaining parts taken from reference TRBV7-9 and TRBJ1-2, reads DTGVSQNPRHKITKRGQNVTFRCDPISEHNRLYWYRQTLGQGPEFLTYFQNEAQLEKSRLLSDRFSAERPKGSFSTLEIQRTEQGDSAMYLCASSGAQGYGYTFGSGTRLTVV.

The chain uses TRBV28 and TRBJ2-7; no firm D call. Trimming took off 2 bases at V and 0 bases at J, with 11 bases between the two ends. CDR1 MDHEN and CDR2 SYDVKM come from the germline V gene. This CDR3 has 15 amino acids. The CDR3 DNA is TGTGCCAGCAGTTTACGGTACGAGAGCTCCTACGAGCAGTACTTC. It codes for CASSLRYESSYEQYF. The variable domain in full, completed from reference TRBV28 and TRBJ2-7, reads DVKVTQSSRYLVKRTGEKVFLECVQDMDHENMFWYRQDPGLGLRLIYFSYDVKMKEKGDIPEGYSVSREKKERFSLILESASTNQTSMYLCASSLRYESSYEQYFGPGTRLTVT.

This clonotype has a count of ten or more. V and J are TRBV12-3 or TRBV12-4 and TRBJ2-5; TRBD2 matches 9 bases. TRBJ2-7 matches the DNA end more closely, so the J call is doubtful. The length of the CDR3 is 14 residues. The CDR3 DNA reads TGTGCCAGCAGCCAGCGGGGGGATGCCTACGAGCAGTACTTC. Translating gives CASSQRGDAYEQYF.

This clonotype has just a few counts. This chain connects TRBV20-1 to TRBJ2-5; D uncertain. V was trimmed by 1 base and J by 9 bases, leaving 15 bases between them. The CDR3 has 13 amino acids. CDR1 is DFQATT, CDR2 SNEGSKA, per germline (reference sequence). CDR3 sequence reads: CSARAQERPPQYF. The CDR3 DNA reads TGCAGTGCTAGAGCGCAGGAACGACCTCCCCAGTACTTC.

DNA for the CDR3: TGCGCCAGCAGCTTGGATCCGGGGGGGCCAGTATTTGAGACCCAGTACTTC. Translation gives CASSLDPGGPVFETQYF. The J gene is TRBJ2-5, the V gene TRBV5-1; 8 bases agree with TRBD2. In germline, CDR1 is SGHRS, CDR2 YFSETQ. Trimming took 0 bases from V and 5 from J; bases not matched to a gene: 12. The CDR3 is 17 amino acids.

This clonotype appeared a few times. V usage is TRBV7-2 and J usage is TRBJ1-4; 9 bases are a match to TRBD1. After removal of 5 bases from V and 7 bases from J, the junction contained 8 bases not matched to a gene. The CDR3 runs to 15 residues. Germline CDR1 and CDR2: SGHTA and FQGNSA. CDR3 sequence reads: CASSGRQGGIEKLFF. DNA for the CDR3: TGTGCCAGCAGCGGAAGACAGGGGGGTATTGAAAAACTGTTTTTT.